This is a list of T cell receptor beta chains from one sample in a study of T cell repertoires in cytomegalovirus infection. TCRdb independently ran MiXCR on the reads; one entry per CDR3 protein. The sample lists around 530,000 distinct CDR3 sequences, 26% occurring once. The sequencing input was PBMCs. These receptor sequences come from a human donor in good health (CMV status not recorded). Some clones in this sample may be carry-over from other donors' samples. The conserved cysteine and the conserved F or W are not part of the CDR3 here. D genes are given only for firm matches. Size is stated for part of the rows, as once, few or many counts, or as a class when the clone is expanded.

clone_size	d_call	j_call	v_call	cdr3_aa
.	.	TRBJ2-1	TRBV5-5	ASSLREGYVKHKEYNEQF
few	.	TRBJ2-3	TRBV7-3	ASSFSKTDTQY
few	TRBD1	TRBJ2-1	TRBV29-1	SVNYRGGNEQF
few	TRBD2	TRBJ2-1	TRBV12-3/TRBV12-4	ASGAGAREQF
.	.	TRBJ1-1	TRBV19	ASSSSDSGRPGAF
.	.	TRBJ1-4	TRBV7-9	ASSQRGVLF
.	.	TRBJ2-1	TRBV4-1	ASSQEAEFSYSYNEQF
few	TRBD2	TRBJ2-5	TRBV4-2	ASSQDSGSHQETQY
.	TRBD2	TRBJ2-5	TRBV28	ASSPPSGRETQY
few	TRBD1	TRBJ2-2	TRBV6-1	ASSWDSLRANTGELF
.	TRBD2	TRBJ2-2	TRBV15	ATSRWGGLNTGELF
.	.	TRBJ2-1	TRBV15	ATSREASVPGEQF
.	.	TRBJ1-1	TRBV4-1	ASSQTAENTEAF
many	.	TRBJ2-2	TRBV7-2	ASSPTGELF
.	.	TRBJ2-5	TRBV6-6	ASSYSGWGGLQETQY
.	.	TRBJ2-1	TRBV19	ASSWSYEQF
.	TRBD2	TRBJ2-2	TRBV5-5	ASSLMAISGTSFPGELF
few	.	TRBJ1-2	TRBV30	AWSSQGRRGYT
few	.	TRBJ1-6	TRBV7-8	ASSLGVSPLH
.	.	TRBJ2-2	TRBV7-9	ASSPDLATGELF
.	TRBD1	TRBJ2-3	TRBV6-6	ASRGQGATDTQY
few	TRBD2	TRBJ2-1	TRBV6-5	ASSYHGLVGNEQF
.	.	TRBJ1-2	TRBV4-1	ASSQESRRDYGYT
.	TRBD2	TRBJ2-4	TRBV11-2	ASSLGRGGLASVIQY